The T cell receptor (beta chain) described here comes from a study of control samples from healthy donors and cancer patients. J gave up 0 bases and V 6 bases, and 5 bases lay outside the gene matches. The CDR3 spans 15 residues. Germline-derived CDR1 and CDR2 are SNHLY and FYNNEI. Here immunoSEQ multiplex PCR was the method, and the copy in TCRdb shows in-frame clones only, minus some. The sample consists of about 100,000 clones, more than 75% of them appearing once. The sample was blood. The sequence came from a woman in her 50s in good health. The chain links TRBV2 to TRBJ1-1; 9 bases fit TRBD1. In nucleotides, the CDR3 is TGTGCCAGCAGGGACAGGGGCGCCATGAACACTGAAGCTTTCTTT. It yields the protein CASRDRGAMNTEAFF. The full variable domain, with the rest looked up from reference TRBV2 and TRBJ1-1, is EPEVTQTPSHQVTQMGQEVILRCVPISNHLYFYWYRQILGQKVEFLVSFYNNEISEKSEIFDDQFSVERPDGSNFTLKIRSTKLEDSAMYFCASRDRGAMNTEAFFGQGTRLTVV.